Here is one TCR beta chain with its context. The antigen this receptor binds is unknown. One junction end disagrees with the germline gene, perhaps due to a read error. TCRbeta-specific cDNA was reverse-transcribed from approximately 460 ng total RNA using a constant-region primer and ProtoScript II reverse transcriptase. TCRbeta libraries were built with three nested multiplex PCR rounds, a slightly modified ARM-PCR procedure. Multiplex TRBV1-TRBV30 forward primers and a Cbeta reverse primer were used in the first two PCR rounds, each of which was run for approximately 9 cycles. Sample barcodes and Illumina adapters were attached in a final 25-cycle PCR using Deep VentR polymerase. Before sequencing, amplicons of 200-500 bp were purified from gel using a QIAquick gel extraction kit. An Illumina HiSeq 2500 was used to sequence the TCRbeta amplicons with 250-bp paired-end reads. The original methods were these. To recover full CDR3 sequences, reads were quality-trimmed using Trimmomatic v0.33 and paired reads were then merged using FLASH v1.2.11. MiGEC v1.2.1b assigned V, D and J germline segments to the rearranged TCRbeta sequences. Clonotype statistics, along with Shannon-Wiener diversity indices, were calculated using VDJtools v1.0.0. Except for diversity analysis, only the 250 most abundant clonotypes of each sample were used in subsequent analyses to reduce sampling bias. Using fastp at Q25 and MiXCR, TCRdb reprocessed the public reads and kept productive beta chains. When rows share a CDR3 protein, they turn into one entry using the most common DNA and genes. V and J calls and clone size were set by TCRdb, not the authors. The sample table lists around 120,000 distinct CDR3 sequences, 65% to 75% of them with a count of one. The ten largest clonotypes hold 8% to 9% of the sample.

The entry originates in a study of tumor-infiltrating lymphocytes in primary liver carcinoma (dated by TCRdb to the late 2010s). The study in broad terms: Of the five patients, three men and two women aged 30 to 69 years, four had hepatocellular carcinoma and one had combined HCC and intrahepatic cholangiocarcinoma. The tumors of the five patients were staged as T1-T3 N0M0, with maximum diameters ranging from about 4.2 to 11 cm. For each liver tumor, the study sampled five regions along with adjacent normal tissue and blood, and applied TCRbeta repertoire sequencing, expression microarrays and whole-exome sequencing. Each sample produced about 3.5 to 8 million productive TCRbeta reads, and read depth showed no significant difference between tissue types. A total of 35 specimens from 5 patients went through TCRbeta repertoire sequencing, namely 25 tumor regions, 5 adjacent noncancerous liver tissues and 5 peripheral blood samples. Technical replicate repertoires showed high reproducibility, with mean shared-clone rates roughly 0.87 and correlation coefficients above 0.95. Broad study findings and their caveats: Because the samples were bulk and unsorted, CD4+ and CD8+ T cell repertoires could not be compared. Only the TCR beta chain was sequenced, so true repertoire diversity is likely underestimated because unpaired alpha chains were not captured. With just four to six patients in the study, the authors point out that the findings should be validated in a larger study. Repertoire overlap was found to be higher between tumor regions (mean around 35%) than between tumor-adjacent (approximately 17%) or tumor-blood (14%) pairs, consistent with antigen-driven expansion. A significantly larger repertoire fraction was made up by the top 250 clones in tumors than in blood (p = 0.039).

Total RNA and DNA were co-extracted without cell sorting from 20-30 mg of bulk tissue using the AllPrep DNA/RNA mini kit. Roughly five patients with histopathologically diagnosed primary liver carcinoma underwent surgical resection in China between November 2015 and 2016. At the time of sampling, the patients had chronic HBV infection and had not received any treatment. Fresh tumor and adjacent tissue pieces were bisected, with one half stored in RNAlater at -80 degrees C and the other half sent for histology. The CDR3 contains 15 residues, cysteine and phenylalanine counted. The retained sequence is limited to the CDR3, 45 bases, with the frame set at the first base.

The TCR sequence derives from a woman aged 55 to 70 with primary liver carcinoma and hepatitis B virus infection. The rearranged segments are TRBV12-3 or TRBV12-4 and TRBJ2-7; 5 matching bases give a weak D call of TRBD2. Specimen: tumor-adjacent normal liver tissue. CDR3 region: CASSSGNIPLRVPYF. The DNA sequence reads TGTGCTAGCAGTTCCGGGAACATCCCCCTACGAGTCCCGTACTTC.